Below are 25 T cell receptor beta chains sequenced from a single sample in a study of technical replicates of blood from several donors. The method was immunoSEQ multiplex PCR; TCRdb's version includes in-frame clones alone and lacks a portion of them. The sample yields 68,000 or so clones, around 97% seen once. The sample taken for sequencing was T cells isolated from PBMCs. Receptors were obtained from a human donor in good health.

The chain couples TRBV29-1 to TRBJ2-3; D is unresolved. Germline values: CDR1 SQVTM, CDR2 ANQGSEA. V lost 4 bases and J lost 2, with 13 bases in between. The CDR3 is 14 amino acids. This CDR3 is CSVVSPILTDTQYF. The CDR3 DNA reads TGCAGCGTTGTAAGTCCCATACTCACAGATACGCAGTATTTT.

The chain has TRBV7-2 and TRBJ1-1; the D gene is possibly TRBD1 (5 bases). The CDR3 sequence is 14 residues long. Per the germline V gene, CDR1 is SGHTA and CDR2 is FQGNSA. Trimming took off 4 bases at V and 0 bases at J, with 9 bases between the two ends. As DNA, the CDR3 is TGTGCCAGCAGCTCACAGGCTATGAACACTGAAGCTTTCTTT. It yields the protein CASSSQAMNTEAFF. Drawing the rest from reference TRBV7-2 and TRBJ1-1, the complete variable domain is GAGVSQSPSNKVTEKGKDVELRCDPISGHTALYWYRQSLGQGLEFLIYFQGNSAPDKSGLPSDRFSAERTGGSVSTLTIQRTQQEDSAVYLCASSSQAMNTEAFFGQGTRLTVV.

The chain couples TRBV19 to TRBJ2-2, with 7 bases that match TRBD2. Germline values: CDR1 LNHDA, CDR2 SQIVND (reference sequence). Germline trimming cut 8 bases from V and 4 bases from J; bases unmatched to any gene: 4. The CDR3 is made up of 13 amino acids. CDR3 nucleotide sequence: TGTGCCAGTTGGGAGGGGTTCACCGGGGAGCTGTTTTTT. Its protein product is CASWEGFTGELFF.

This chain joins TRBV7-2 and TRBJ1-1; no firm D call. The CDR3 sequence is 17 residues long. Deletions cut 4 bases from V and 7 bases from J, with 25 bases between. Germline CDR1 and CDR2: SGHTA and FQGNSA. The DNA for the CDR3 is TGTGCCAGCAGCTCTTCTCTGTGGCGAAGTGGCGGTGGTGAAGCTTTCTTT. Its translation is CASSSSLWRSGGGEAFF.

This rearrangement joins TRBV19 to TRBJ1-2, with 8 nucleotides matching TRBD1. CDR3 length equals 14 residues. V lost 5 bases to trimming and J lost 7 bases; unmatched junction nucleotides: 9. From germline, CDR1 is LNHDA and CDR2 SQIVND (reference sequence). The CDR3 sequence: CASSPGTGSRGYTF. For the CDR3, the DNA is TGTGCCAGTAGTCCCGGGACAGGTAGTCGTGGCTACACCTTC.

V usage is TRBV6-6 and J usage is TRBJ1-5; 8 bases align to TRBD1. With 6 bases clipped from V and 4 bases from J, the junction kept 5 bases outside the gene matches. The CDR3 covers 14 residues. Per germline, CDR1 MNHNY and CDR2 SVGAGI (reference sequence). The CDR3 DNA reads as TGTGCCAGCAGAGGGACAGGAGGGAATCAGCCCCAGCATTTT. It yields the protein CASRGTGGNQPQHF.

The gene calls are TRBV5-1 and TRBJ2-7; 11 positions agree with TRBD2. The CDR3 is 15 amino acids. From germline, CDR1 is SGHRS and CDR2 YFSETQ. The J segment lost 2 bases and the V segment lost 5 bases, leaving 6 bases of the junction unmatched. This CDR3 reads CASRTSGSVPYEQYF. The CDR3 bases are TGCGCCAGCAGAACTAGCGGGAGTGTACCCTACGAGCAGTACTTC.

The CDR3, as DNA: TGTGCCAGCAACCAGGGGGGGACAGGGGAGTTCGAGCAGTACTTC. Its translation is CASNQGGTGEFEQYF. The chain joins TRBV7-9 to TRBJ2-7, with TRBD1 matching over 10 bases. Unmatched junction bases numbered 12, after V lost 7 bases and J lost 6 bases. The CDR3 extends over 15 amino acids. Looked up from germline, CDR1 is SEHNR and CDR2 is FQNEAQ (reference sequence).

The chain combines TRBV7-9 with TRBJ2-7; D gene ambiguous. Between the trimmed V and J ends, which lost 1 base and 2 bases, there was a span of 15 bases. Germline values: CDR1 SEHNR, CDR2 FQNEAQ (reference sequence). The CDR3 has 16 residues. The CDR3 protein is CASSLGRGVGAYEQYF. The CDR3 nucleotides read TGTGCCAGCAGCTTAGGAAGAGGAGTAGGTGCCTACGAGCAGTACTTC.

The chain is built from TRBV18 and TRBJ2-2; tentative D call: TRBD1 (6 bases). V lost 0 bases to trimming and J lost 2 bases, with 10 bases between them. This CDR3 is 16 amino acids long. Germline V gene lookup returns CDR1 KGHSH and CDR2 LQKENI. CDR3 region: CASSPPRTANTGELFF. The DNA of the CDR3 is TGTGCCAGCTCACCACCGCGGACAGCTAACACCGGGGAGCTGTTTTTT.

V usage is TRBV11-3 and J usage is TRBJ2-2; possibly TRBD2 for D (6 bases). Germline CDR1 is SGHNT and CDR2 is YENEEA. The CDR3 covers 14 residues. The V end lost 1 base, the J end lost 3 bases, and 6 bases lay between the germline ends. CDR3 protein: CASSLGGDTGELFF. The CDR3 DNA is TGTGCCAGCAGCTTAGGGGGGGACACCGGGGAGCTGTTTTTT.

The V call is TRBV4-1, the J call TRBJ2-7; a possible D gene is TRBD1 (5 bases). The CDR3 runs 16 residues. Trimming removed 3 bases from V and 0 bases from J, with 15 bases in between. Germline values: CDR1 MGHRA, CDR2 YSYEKL. CDR3 in DNA: TGCGCCAGCAGCCACGATGGGCGGACAAACTCCTACGAGCAGTACTTC. Its protein is CASSHDGRTNSYEQYF.

The chain employs TRBV11-1 and TRBJ1-1, with D hard to call. The germline V gene encodes CDR1 SGHAT and CDR2 FQDESV (reference sequence). CDR3 size: 15 residues. Trimming cost V 5 bases and J 1 base, with 14 bases left between them. For the CDR3, the DNA is TGTGCCAGCAGCCCGGGAGGGAGGGCGAACACTGAAGCTTTCTTT. It encodes CASSPGGRANTEAFF.

J is TRBJ2-3 and V is TRBV5-6; TRBD1 aligns across 11 bases. The CDR3 is 16 residues long. Germline CDR1 and CDR2: SGHDT and YYEEEE. The junction had 7 bases not matched to a gene; V was cut back by 2 bases and J by 5 bases. CDR3 protein: CASSFGQGARQDTQYF. The CDR3 nucleotides are TGTGCCAGCAGCTTCGGACAGGGGGCGCGTCAAGATACGCAGTATTTT.

The chain joins TRBV10-3 to TRBJ1-2, with TRBD1 as a possible D gene (5 bases). Germline V CDR1 and CDR2: ENHRY, SYGVKD. CDR3 length: 17 residues. The V gene lost 6 bases and the J gene lost 2 bases, with 22 bases spanning the gap. CDR3 residues: CAIRDVMLRGDNYGYTF. The CDR3, as DNA: TGTGCCATCAGGGACGTTATGCTCCGGGGGGACAACTATGGCTACACCTTC.

The chain links TRBV11-3 to TRBJ1-1; D is possibly TRBD1 (6 bases). V was trimmed by 6 bases and J by 0 bases, leaving 23 bases between them. The length of the CDR3 is 18 residues. CDR1 and CDR2 from the germline V gene are SGHNT and YENEEA. The CDR3 DNA reads as TGTGCCAGCAGTCTTCACGCCGGGACATACGATATGAACACTGAAGCTTTCTTT. Protein sequence: CASSLHAGTYDMNTEAFF.

CDR3 region: CASRSGGSGANVLTF. In DNA, the CDR3 is TGTGCCAGTAGATCAGGGGGCTCTGGGGCCAACGTCCTGACTTTC. The rearrangement links TRBV19 to TRBJ2-6, with 7 bases identical to TRBD1. The V and J ends lost 6 bases and 0 bases, in that order; junction bases with no gene match: 2. Germline assignment: CDR1 LNHDA and CDR2 SQIVND (reference sequence). This CDR3 has 15 amino acids.

J is TRBJ1-1 and V is TRBV2; D unresolved. Germline assignment: CDR1 SNHLY and CDR2 FYNNEI. The CDR3 is 12 residues long. V was shortened by 7 bases and J by 2 bases, with 8 bases between the two germline ends. CDR3 sequence: CASIQENTEAFF. The CDR3 nucleotides read TGTGCCAGCATCCAGGAAAACACTGAAGCTTTCTTT.

The J gene is TRBJ2-3, the V gene TRBV14, with D perhaps TRBD2 (6 bases). The V gene lost 4 bases and the J gene lost 3 bases, with 17 bases spanning the gap. Germline assignment: CDR1 SGHDN and CDR2 FVKESK. This CDR3 is 16 amino acids long. The CDR3 region is CASSLYGGMSTDTQYF. CDR3 nucleotide sequence: TGTGCCAGCAGCCTTTACGGAGGGATGTCGACAGATACGCAGTATTTT.

This clone has a handful of counts. For the CDR3, the DNA is TGTGCCAGCAGTCAGACAGGGCATCAGCCCCAGCATTTT. It translates to CASSQTGHQPQHF. The rearrangement uses TRBV25-1 and TRBJ1-5; 7 nucleotides align to TRBD1. V gave up 5 bases and J gave up 5 bases; unmatched junction bases: 3. Germline-derived CDR1 and CDR2 are MGHDK and SYGVNS. The CDR3 spans 13 residues.

The chain joins TRBV7-2 to TRBJ2-7; 10 nucleotides match TRBD2. V lost 2 bases to trimming and J lost 3 bases; unmatched junction nucleotides: 1. Germline lookup yields CDR1 SGHTA and CDR2 FQGNSA. CDR3 length: 14 amino acids. The CDR3 loop reads CASSLLAGDYEQYF. The CDR3 DNA sequence: TGTGCCAGCAGCTTACTAGCGGGAGACTACGAGCAGTACTTC.

The table lists this clone with a count of one. This chain uses TRBV10-2 with TRBJ2-7, with D tentatively TRBD2 (5 bases). The length of the CDR3 is 13 residues. The ends were cut back, 4 bases at V and 3 bases at J, with 10 bases in the middle. Germline V lookup: CDR1 WSHSY, CDR2 SAAADI. The CDR3 DNA reads TGCGCCAGCAGTGTCAACCGGGGCTACGAGCAGTACTTC. Its translation is CASSVNRGYEQYF.

This chain uses TRBV5-4 with TRBJ2-1; 9 positions match TRBD1. The ends lost 4 bases at V and 4 bases at J; junction bases unmatched: 6. The CDR3 loop spans 15 amino acids. CDR1 is SGHNT, CDR2 YYREEE, per germline (reference sequence). The CDR3 nucleotides are TGTGCCAGCAGCCAACAGGGGGCTGAATACAATGAGCAGTTCTTC. Encoded protein: CASSQQGAEYNEQFF.

The chain recombines TRBV30 with TRBJ2-7, with 7 bases lining up with TRBD1. The CDR3 runs to 11 residues. V was clipped by 5 bases and J by 3 bases; unmatched bases: 1. The germline V gene encodes CDR1 GTSNPN and CDR2 SVGIG (reference sequence). CDR3 DNA: TGTGCCTGGGACAGGGACTACGAGCAGTACTTC. Encoded protein: CAWDRDYEQYF.

The gene calls are TRBV27 and TRBJ2-1; D possibly corresponds to TRBD2 (5 bases). Trimming stripped 0 bases from V and 7 bases from J, with 7 bases between. This CDR3 contains 13 residues. The germline gives CDR1 MNHEY, CDR2 SMNVEV (reference sequence). The CDR3 coding sequence is TGTGCCAGCAGTTTATCGAAGCGGAATGAGCAGTTCTTC. This translates into CASSLSKRNEQFF.